The clone carrying this TCR beta chain has ten or more counts. Trimming took 5 bases from V and 5 from J, leaving 9 bases between them. CDR3 length: 13 amino acids. CDR1 and CDR2 from the germline V gene are SGHNT and YENEEA. This sample stems from a study of T cells after yellow fever vaccination. TCRdb recomputed calls from the 5' RACE reads with MiXCR, one row per CDR3 protein. The profile shows some 250,000 distinct CDR3 sequences, roughly 3.5% of them singletons. The rearrangement joins TRBV11-3 to TRBJ2-2; unclear D gene. The material was PBMCs, obtained 15 days after the yellow fever booster vaccination. The clonotype originates from a man between 18 and 35 years old who received the YFV17D yellow fever vaccine. The CDR3 coding sequence is TGTGCCAGCAGCGTTCTCGGGACCGGGGAGCTGTTTTTT. It encodes CASSVLGTGELFF. The variable domain in full, with the rest retrieved from reference TRBV11-3 and TRBJ2-2, is EAGVVQSPRYKIIEKKQPVAFWCNPISGHNTLYWYLQNLGQGPELLIRYENEEAVDDSQLPKDRFSAERLKGVDSTLKIQPAELGDSAVYLCASSVLGTGELFFGEGSRLTVL.